These 2 T cell receptor beta chains were sequenced from one sample in a study of blood T cell repertoires in COVID-19. Some clones are missing from TCRdb's copy, which holds only in-frame ones; the method was immunoSEQ multiplex PCR. The data contain tens of thousands of clones, around 90% of them seen just once; the ten biggest clones take up about 2%. Sequencing was done on a sample of peripheral blood. All receptors derive from a man in his forties or fifties with acute or convalescent COVID-19.

The chain uses TRBV2 and TRBJ2-2; the match to TRBD2 covers 8 bases. Per germline, CDR1 SNHLY and CDR2 FYNNEI. Germline trimming cut 9 bases from V and 4 bases from J; bases unmatched to any gene: 13. The CDR3 is made up of 16 amino acids. This CDR3 is CASSPLLAAITGELFF. In DNA, the CDR3 is TGTGCCAGTAGTCCCCTACTAGCGGCAATCACCGGGGAGCTGTTTTTT.

The chain combines TRBV6-4 with TRBJ2-3, with 8 nucleotides matching TRBD2. The V gene end was trimmed by 3 bases and the J gene end by 1 base; junction bases not matched to a gene: 0. CDR1 and CDR2 (germline): MRHNA, SNTAGT. The CDR3 sequence is 14 residues long. CDR3: CASSEAGGTDTQYF. The CDR3 bases are TGTGCCAGCAGTGAAGCGGGGGGCACAGATACGCAGTATTTT.